A selection of T cell receptor beta chains follows, all from one sample in a study of Graves' ophthalmopathy and Graves' hyperthyroidism. TCRdb independently ran MiXCR on the multiplex PCR reads; one entry per CDR3 protein. The sample shows over 650,000 distinct CDR3 sequences, over 40% of them seen only once. The specimen sequenced was peripheral blood. The receptor set was obtained from an adult man with Graves' ophthalmopathy. Each CDR3 is given with its conserved first and last residue. Each record gives: CDR3 length, D gene, V gene, clone size, J gene, CDR3 protein, CDR3 DNA. The D gene is left open where the match is weak. The size of a clone is reported for some rows only, either as once, few or many, or as a class for expanded clones.

11	.	TRBV29-1	.	TRBJ2-7	CSAVGDREQYF	TGCAGCGCCGTCGGGGATCGCGAGCAGTACTTC
14	.	TRBV7-9	.	TRBJ1-5	CASSDGRASQPQHF	TGTGCCAGCAGTGATGGAAGGGCTTCTCAGCCCCAGCATTTT
14	TRBD1	TRBV19	.	TRBJ2-5	CASTRGQGSETQYF	TGTGCCAGTACCCGAGGACAGGGGTCAGAGACCCAGTACTTC
14	.	TRBV9	many	TRBJ2-7	CASSVDDSLYEQYF	TGTGCCAGCAGCGTAGACGATAGTCTCTACGAGCAGTACTTC
19	TRBD1	TRBV7-2	many	TRBJ1-6	CASSPQGLGTGGGNSPLHF	TGTGCCAGCAGCCCCCAGGGATTAGGGACAGGGGGTGGCAATTCACCCCTCCACTTT
17	.	TRBV5-6	many	TRBJ1-6	CASSASGTPGLKSPLHF	TGTGCCAGCAGCGCTTCCGGGACCCCAGGTCTCAAGTCACCCCTCCACTTT
12	TRBD1	TRBV29-1	.	TRBJ1-2	CRGQGAPFGYTF	TGCAGAGGACAGGGGGCGCCTTTTGGCTACACCTTC
16	TRBD1	TRBV7-3	once	TRBJ2-3	CASSLTGDRHGSTQYF	TGTGCCAGCAGCTTAACAGGGGACAGACACGGATCGACGCAGTATTTT
17	.	TRBV2	.	TRBJ1-1	CASSAKNIRDMNTEAFF	TGTGCCAGCAGTGCTAAGAATATCAGGGATATGAACACTGAAGCTTTCTTT
15	TRBD2	TRBV20-1	.	TRBJ2-2	CSAIGLAGDSGELFF	TGCAGTGCTATTGGTCTAGCGGGAGACTCCGGGGAGCTGTTTTTT
14	.	TRBV7-2	few	TRBJ2-3	CASSLGQTTDTQYF	TGTGCCAGCAGCCTAGGACAGACCACAGATACGCAGTATTTT
13	.	TRBV29-1	.	TRBJ2-6	CSVVYSGANVLTF	TGCAGCGTTGTATACTCTGGGGCCAACGTCCTGACTTTC
14	.	TRBV6-1	.	TRBJ2-7	CASRNKGGYYEQYF	TGTGCCAGCAGAAATAAGGGGGGTTACTACGAGCAGTACTTC